The 14 T cell receptor beta chains reported below all come from one sample, sequenced in a study of cytomegalovirus exposure and HLA in healthy donors. The study ran its PCR with 60 Vbeta and 13 Jbeta primers. The repertoire was sequenced with immunoSEQ multiplex PCR; TCRdb's copy has only in-frame clones and lacks some. The sample records over 65,000 clones, about 81% being singletons. Material: PBMCs. The receptors come from a human donor in good health.

The chain has TRBV7-9 and TRBJ2-1; 7 nucleotides align to TRBD1. The J segment lost 9 bases and the V segment lost 7 bases, leaving 15 bases of the junction unmatched. The germline V gene has CDR1 SEHNR and CDR2 FQNEAQ (reference sequence). This CDR3 has 15 amino acids. The DNA of the CDR3 is TGTGCCAGCACCAAACTCGGCAAGGGGGCGGGTGAGCAGTTCTTC. Amino acid sequence: CASTKLGKGAGEQFF. Full variable domain (outside the CDR3, taken from reference TRBV7-9 and TRBJ2-1): DTGVSQNPRHKITKRGQNVTFRCDPISEHNRLYWYRQTLGQGPEFLTYFQNEAQLEKSRLLSDRFSAERPKGSFSTLEIQRTEQGDSAMYLCASTKLGKGAGEQFFGPGTRLTVL.

The chain has TRBV2 and TRBJ1-1, with 7 nucleotides matching TRBD1. The V and J ends lost 6 bases and 4 bases, in that order; junction bases with no gene match: 8. Per germline, CDR1 SNHLY and CDR2 FYNNEI. This CDR3 comprises 14 residues. The CDR3 here is CASRATGVGTEAFF. In DNA, the CDR3 is TGTGCCAGCAGGGCAACAGGGGTGGGCACTGAAGCTTTCTTT.

The count of this clone is one. The rearrangement uses TRBV19 and TRBJ1-1; the D is unclear. The CDR3 contains 15 residues. Germline V CDR1 and CDR2: LNHDA, SQIVND (reference sequence). Trimming shortened V by 6 bases and J by 6 bases, and 20 bases separated the two germline ends. The CDR3 nucleotides read TGTGCCAGTAGATCCACCGGAGCACATGATTCTGAAGCTTTCTTT. Residues: CASRSTGAHDSEAFF.

The gene calls are TRBV7-9 and TRBJ2-3; D ambiguous. The germline V gene has CDR1 SEHNR and CDR2 FQNEAQ (reference sequence). The V end was cut by 4 bases, the J end by 6 bases, with 17 bases between. This CDR3 spans 15 amino acids. CDR3 DNA: TGTGCCAGCAGCTCCCTCGACTCTTTAACCGATACGCAGTATTTT. It is translated as CASSSLDSLTDTQYF.

The gene calls are TRBV2 and TRBJ2-3; the D is unclear. Germline CDR1 reads SNHLY; CDR2 reads FYNNEI. The CDR3 sequence is 14 residues long. V lost 6 bases and J 0 bases, leaving 10 bases between the germline ends. CDR3 nucleotides: TGTGCCAGCAGGGCTCACCATAGCACAGATACGCAGTATTTT. Protein sequence: CASRAHHSTDTQYF.

The chain recombines TRBV27 with TRBJ2-2; the D gene is possibly TRBD2 (5 bases). There are 18 residues in the CDR3. CDR1 is MNHEY, CDR2 SMNVEV, per germline (reference sequence). The V and J ends lost 0 bases and 1 base respectively, with 15 bases between them. Written as DNA, the CDR3 is TGTGCCAGCAGTTTATCGCGGAGAGGGAACGGGAACACCGGGGAGCTGTTTTTT. It yields the protein CASSLSRRGNGNTGELFF.

The chain has TRBV5-1 and TRBJ1-6; 10 bases line up with TRBD1. Germline values: CDR1 SGHRS, CDR2 YFSETQ. Losses at the gene ends were 4 bases for V and 10 bases for J; bases not matched to a gene: 8. There are 15 residues in the CDR3. CDR3 in amino acids: CASSPNGQGGSPLHF. CDR3 DNA: TGCGCCAGCAGCCCGAATGGACAGGGGGGATCACCCCTCCACTTT.

The V and J genes are TRBV28 and TRBJ1-1; no clear D. The CDR3 contains 20 residues. V gave up 7 bases and J gave up 1 base, with 31 bases separating them. CDR1 and CDR2 (germline): MDHEN, SYDVKM. CDR3 coding DNA: TGTGCCAGCACCCCGAGTAGGTCCACAGTCAGGTTCAGGCAGAACACTGAAGCTTTCTTT. The encoded protein is CASTPSRSTVRFRQNTEAFF.

This chain connects TRBV10-3 to TRBJ2-5; D may be TRBD1 (5 bases). The CDR3 has 17 residues. V gave up 0 bases and J gave up 5 bases, with 19 bases separating them. Germline V gives CDR1 ENHRY, CDR2 SYGVKD. The CDR3 bases are TGTGCCATCAGTGAGTCAACAGGATTCGATTTCATGGAGACCCAGTACTTC. Amino acid sequence: CAISESTGFDFMETQYF.

The rearrangement links TRBV25-1 to TRBJ1-4; the D gene is possibly TRBD1 (6 bases). Trimming took 2 bases from V and 8 from J, leaving 12 bases between them. The CDR3 spans 14 residues. Germline CDR1 reads MGHDK; CDR2 reads SYGVNS. As DNA, the CDR3 is TGTGCCAGCAGTGAAAATCTACAGGGCGAAAAACTGTTTTTT. Amino acid sequence: CASSENLQGEKLFF.

V usage is TRBV5-6 and J usage is TRBJ1-2; 8 nucleotides match TRBD1. The germline V gene encodes CDR1 SGHDT and CDR2 YYEEEE. The CDR3 sequence is 13 residues long. Trimming took 4 bases from V and 8 from J; bases not matched to a gene: 7. CDR3 in DNA: TGTGCCAGCAGCATAGACAGGGGAGCGGGCTACACCTTC. Amino acids: CASSIDRGAGYTF.

The V gene is TRBV6-5, the J gene TRBJ1-5; D is uncertain. Germline CDR1 and CDR2: MNHEY and SVGAGI. The V gene lost 6 bases and the J gene lost 4 bases, with 10 bases spanning the gap. This CDR3 has 13 residues. CDR3: CASRKTRNQPQHF. In DNA, the CDR3 is TGTGCCAGCAGGAAAACAAGAAATCAGCCCCAGCATTTT.

The V and J genes are TRBV28 and TRBJ1-6, with TRBD1 matching 8 bases. Germline loops: CDR1 MDHEN, CDR2 SYDVKM. CDR3 length: 14 residues. V dropped 3 bases and J dropped 5; count of bases not matched to a gene: 0. CDR3 bases: TGTGCCAGCAGTTTGGGACAGGATAATTCACCCCTCCACTTT. It yields the protein CASSLGQDNSPLHF.

A remark on this clone: Other DNA sequences within the sample encode an identical CDR3. The chain employs TRBV13 and TRBJ1-3; D is ambiguous. This CDR3 contains 14 residues. Germline V gives CDR1 PRHDT, CDR2 FYEKMQ (reference sequence). Deletions cut 5 bases from V and 0 bases from J, with 8 bases between. The CDR3 DNA reads TGTGCCAGCAGCCGATTTAGCTCTGGAAACACCATATATTTT. Amino acids: CASSRFSSGNTIYF.